This record looks at one TCR beta chain sequence and its context. Antigen: not known. The sample belongs to a study of T cells expressing NK-cell markers. Study background: According to the study, TCR beta repertoires originated from sorted CD3+CD56+NKG2C+, CD3+CD56+NKG2C- and CD3+CD56-NKG2C+ T cells.

TCR beta libraries carry UMIs added by 5'RACE template switching. TCRdb re-analyzed the 5' RACE reads; it lists each CDR3 protein once, without DNA. This sample's table has 500,000 to 600,000 distinct CDR3 sequences. Broader study findings: There remained a lack of clarity about HCMV specificity of expanded NKG2C+ T cell clones. The contribution of dominant NKG2C+ clonotypes to CD8+ T cells in six or seven donors was 1.0-7.0%.

CDR3 length: 15 amino acids. The germline gives CDR1 MGHDK, CDR2 SYGVNS. Source material: blood T cells: a sorted CD56 or NKG2C T cell subset, CD4+ or CD8+ T cells, or bulk PBMC T cells (not recorded which). The rearrangement joins TRBV25-1 to TRBJ2-1. The sequence was collected from a man aged 18 to 29 in good health. The chain's CDR3 is CASSTGHFHINEQFF.